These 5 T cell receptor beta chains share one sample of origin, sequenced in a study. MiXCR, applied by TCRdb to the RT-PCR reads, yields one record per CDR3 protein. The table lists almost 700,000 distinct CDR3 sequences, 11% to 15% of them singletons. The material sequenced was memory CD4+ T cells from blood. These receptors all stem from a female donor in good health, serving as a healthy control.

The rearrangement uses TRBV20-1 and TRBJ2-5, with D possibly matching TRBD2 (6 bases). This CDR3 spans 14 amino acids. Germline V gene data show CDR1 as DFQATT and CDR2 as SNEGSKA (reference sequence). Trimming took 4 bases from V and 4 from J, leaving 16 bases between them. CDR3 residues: CSAMVGGPRETQYF. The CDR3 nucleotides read TGCAGTGCTATGGTGGGAGGTCCGCGAGAGACCCAGTACTTC.

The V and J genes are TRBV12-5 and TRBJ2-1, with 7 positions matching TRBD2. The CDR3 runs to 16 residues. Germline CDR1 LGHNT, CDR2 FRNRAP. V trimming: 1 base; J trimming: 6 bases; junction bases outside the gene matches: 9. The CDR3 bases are TGTGCTAGTGGTTTGGGTCTAGCGGAGCCCTTCAATGAGCAGTTCTTC. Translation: CASGLGLAEPFNEQFF.

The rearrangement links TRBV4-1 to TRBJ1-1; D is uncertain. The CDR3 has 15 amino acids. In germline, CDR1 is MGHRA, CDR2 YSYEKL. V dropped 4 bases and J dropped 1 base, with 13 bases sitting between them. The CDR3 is CASSRTYAGNTEAFF. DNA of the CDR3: TGCGCCAGCAGCCGGACTTATGCGGGGAACACTGAAGCTTTCTTT.

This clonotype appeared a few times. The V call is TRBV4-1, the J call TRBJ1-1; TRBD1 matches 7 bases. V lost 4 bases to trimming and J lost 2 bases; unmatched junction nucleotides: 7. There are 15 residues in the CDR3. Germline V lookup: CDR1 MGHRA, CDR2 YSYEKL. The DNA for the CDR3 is TGCGCCAGCAGCCCATCGGGACAGTTTAACACTGAAGCTTTCTTT. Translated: CASSPSGQFNTEAFF.

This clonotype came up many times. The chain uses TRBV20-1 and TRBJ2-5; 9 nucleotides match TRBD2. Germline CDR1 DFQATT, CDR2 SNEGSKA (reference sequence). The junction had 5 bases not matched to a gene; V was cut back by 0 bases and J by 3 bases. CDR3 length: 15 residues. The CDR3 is CSARESSGIKETQYF. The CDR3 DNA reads TGCAGTGCTAGAGAATCTAGCGGGATTAAAGAGACCCAGTACTTC.